A selection of T cell receptor beta chains follows, all from one sample in a study of beta chain features in type 1 diabetes. The method was immunoSEQ multiplex PCR; TCRdb's version includes in-frame clones alone and lacks a portion of them. Of some 360,000 clones in the sample, roughly a fifth were seen once. Sequenced: naive CD4+ T cells from blood. These receptors were collected from a woman aged 18-35 years in good health. Both conserved end residues are part of each CDR3. Fields, in order: D gene, J gene, V gene, CDR3 length, clone size, CDR3 protein, CDR3 DNA. The D gene is left open where the match is weak. Size is stated for part of the rows, as once, few or many counts, or as a class when the clone is expanded.

D: NA
J: TRBJ1-5
V: TRBV18
length: 13
size: NA
CDR3: CASSPTADQPQHF
DNA: TGTGCCAGCTCACCGACAGCAGATCAGCCCCAGCATTTT

D: NA
J: TRBJ1-5
V: TRBV23-1
length: 15
size: few
CDR3: CASSHGGADNQPQHF
DNA: TGCGCCAGCAGTCATGGGGGGGCTGACAATCAGCCCCAGCATTTT

D: TRBD1
J: TRBJ2-5
V: TRBV5-6
length: 15
size: few
CDR3: CASNPYDRGGETQYF
DNA: TGTGCCAGCAATCCGTATGACAGGGGTGGGGAGACCCAGTACTTC

D: NA
J: TRBJ1-6
V: TRBV9
length: 14
size: few
CDR3: CASSGGVYNSPLHF
DNA: TGTGCCAGCAGCGGGGGGGTTTATAATTCACCCCTCCACTTT

D: TRBD2
J: TRBJ2-2
V: TRBV19
length: 18
size: few
CDR3: CASSIYSPGLAVTGELFF
DNA: TGTGCCAGTAGTATTTACTCCCCGGGACTAGCTGTTACCGGGGAGCTGTTTTTT

D: TRBD1
J: TRBJ1-2
V: TRBV5-1
length: 16
size: few
CDR3: CASSLDPGQDNYGYTF
DNA: TGCGCCAGCAGCTTGGACCCTGGACAGGATAACTATGGCTACACCTTC

D: TRBD1
J: TRBJ1-2
V: TRBV29-1
length: 13
size: few
CDR3: CSVGQEGPYGYTF
DNA: TGCAGCGTGGGACAGGAGGGGCCCTATGGCTACACCTTC

D: NA
J: TRBJ2-2
V: TRBV5-4
length: 13
size: few
CDR3: CASSLVVTGELFF
DNA: TGTGCCAGCAGCTTGGTAGTCACCGGGGAGCTGTTTTTT

D: NA
J: TRBJ2-3
V: TRBV5-1
length: 15
size: NA
CDR3: CASSLGVYSTDTQYF
DNA: TGCGCCAGCAGCTTGGGAGTTTATAGCACAGATACGCAGTATTTT

D: TRBD2
J: TRBJ2-3
V: TRBV12-5
length: 18
size: once
CDR3: CASGLVPLLAKSTDTQYF
DNA: TGTGCTAGTGGTTTGGTACCTCTACTAGCGAAGAGCACAGATACGCAGTATTTT

D: TRBD2
J: TRBJ2-7
V: TRBV10-3
length: 15
size: NA
CDR3: CATYGVLAGAREQYF
DNA: TGTGCCACCTATGGTGTGCTAGCGGGAGCACGGGAGCAGTACTTC

D: TRBD1
J: TRBJ1-1
V: TRBV2
length: 14
size: NA
CDR3: CASSKGQGITEAFF
DNA: TGTGCCAGCAGCAAGGGACAGGGAATCACTGAAGCTTTCTTT

D: NA
J: TRBJ1-5
V: TRBV10-3
length: 12
size: NA
CDR3: CAISEANQPQHF
DNA: TGTGCCATCAGTGAGGCGAATCAGCCCCAGCATTTT

D: NA
J: TRBJ2-7
V: TRBV30
length: 12
size: once
CDR3: CAWRQGLGEQYF
DNA: TGTGCCTGGCGACAGGGACTGGGCGAGCAGTACTTC

D: TRBD1
J: TRBJ1-2
V: TRBV7-2
length: 16
size: NA
CDR3: CASSSPPTGAGYGYTF
DNA: TGTGCCAGCAGCTCACCCCCGACAGGGGCGGGCTATGGCTACACCTTC

D: TRBD2
J: TRBJ2-5
V: TRBV7-8
length: 15
size: NA
CDR3: CASSIPSGGAETQYF
DNA: TGTGCCAGCAGCATTCCTAGCGGGGGGGCGGAGACCCAGTACTTC

D: NA
J: TRBJ2-3
V: TRBV29-1
length: 12
size: NA
CDR3: CSFEGAGDTQYF
DNA: TGCAGCTTTGAAGGGGCGGGAGATACGCAGTATTTT

D: NA
J: TRBJ2-7
V: TRBV7-3
length: 16
size: NA
CDR3: CASSLHRREELYEQYF
DNA: TGTGCCAGCAGCTTACACAGGCGAGAGGAGTTGTACGAGCAGTACTTC

D: NA
J: TRBJ2-3
V: TRBV5-4
length: 13
size: NA
CDR3: CASTSVSTDTQYF
DNA: TGTGCCAGCACCTCCGTTAGCACAGATACGCAGTATTTT

D: NA
J: TRBJ2-7
V: TRBV7-2
length: 14
size: NA
CDR3: CASRTGQLSYEQYF
DNA: TGTGCCAGCAGGACAGGACAGCTCTCCTACGAGCAGTACTTC

D: TRBD2
J: TRBJ2-1
V: TRBV5-4
length: 16
size: few
CDR3: CASSLDSGRAADEQFF
DNA: TGTGCCAGCAGCTTGGATTCCGGGAGGGCCGCGGATGAGCAGTTCTTC

D: NA
J: TRBJ2-5
V: TRBV18
length: 13
size: few
CDR3: CASSPPNQETQYF
DNA: TGTGCCAGCTCACCACCCAACCAAGAGACCCAGTACTTC

D: TRBD1
J: TRBJ1-2
V: TRBV28
length: 13
size: NA
CDR3: CASSSDRGGGYTF
DNA: TGTGCCAGCAGTTCCGACAGGGGAGGAGGCTACACCTTC

D: NA
J: TRBJ1-2
V: TRBV21-1
length: 15
size: NA
CDR3: CASSRRTTGHYGYTF
DNA: TGTGCCAGCAGCAGAAGGACGACAGGGCACTATGGCTACACCTTC

D: NA
J: TRBJ1-1
V: TRBV18
length: 13
size: NA
CDR3: CASSQTGNTEAFF
DNA: TGTGCCAGCTCGCAAACAGGGAACACTGAAGCTTTCTTT

D: NA
J: TRBJ2-3
V: TRBV18
length: 14
size: few
CDR3: CASSQGLNTDTQYF
DNA: TGTGCCAGCTCACAGGGACTGAACACAGATACGCAGTATTTT

D: TRBD1
J: TRBJ1-1
V: TRBV7-9
length: 14
size: few
CDR3: CASTPGQGNTEAFF
DNA: TGTGCCAGCACCCCCGGACAGGGGAACACTGAAGCTTTCTTT

D: NA
J: TRBJ1-1
V: TRBV7-9
length: 13
size: few
CDR3: CASSSSGVSEAFF
DNA: TGTGCCAGCAGCTCTTCAGGGGTTTCTGAAGCTTTCTTT

D: NA
J: TRBJ2-7
V: TRBV29-1
length: 13
size: few
CDR3: CSVAPLRPYEQYF
DNA: TGCAGCGTGGCCCCGTTGAGGCCCTACGAGCAGTACTTC

D: NA
J: TRBJ1-1
V: TRBV30
length: 13
size: few
CDR3: CAWREGAYAEAFF
DNA: TGTGCCTGGAGGGAAGGGGCCTATGCTGAAGCTTTCTTT

D: NA
J: TRBJ2-6
V: TRBV7-2
length: 15
size: NA
CDR3: CASSSGLSGANVLTF
DNA: TGTGCCAGCAGCTCAGGGCTTTCTGGGGCCAACGTCCTGACTTTC

D: NA
J: TRBJ1-1
V: TRBV18
length: 13
size: few
CDR3: CASSPGASGEAFF
DNA: TGTGCCAGCTCACCAGGGGCTTCTGGGGAAGCTTTCTTT

D: NA
J: TRBJ1-2
V: TRBV7-9
length: 15
size: NA
CDR3: CASSGKGAGGHGYTF
DNA: TGTGCCAGCAGCGGTAAAGGGGCGGGAGGGCATGGCTACACCTTC

D: TRBD1
J: TRBJ2-7
V: TRBV11-2
length: 17
size: few
CDR3: CASSSGTGQGALGEQYF
DNA: TGTGCCAGCAGCTCGGGGACGGGACAGGGGGCACTTGGCGAGCAGTACTTC

D: NA
J: TRBJ2-7
V: TRBV30
length: 12
size: few
CDR3: CAWSPPSYEQYF
DNA: TGTGCCTGGAGCCCTCCGTCCTACGAGCAGTACTTC

D: TRBD1
J: TRBJ1-2
V: TRBV7-9
length: 15
size: few
CDR3: CASSPWQGADYGYTF
DNA: TGTGCCAGCAGCCCCTGGCAGGGGGCGGACTATGGCTACACCTTC

D: NA
J: TRBJ1-1
V: TRBV21-1
length: 14
size: NA
CDR3: CASSKASGNTEAFF
DNA: TGTGCCAGCAGCAAAGCTTCGGGGAACACTGAAGCTTTCTTT

D: NA
J: TRBJ2-5
V: TRBV5-1
length: 13
size: NA
CDR3: CASSLDYSETQYF
DNA: TGCGCCAGCAGCTTGGATTACTCAGAGACCCAGTACTTC

D: TRBD2
J: TRBJ2-3
V: TRBV9
length: 17
size: NA
CDR3: CASSFGLAGRFTDTQYF
DNA: TGTGCCAGCAGCTTTGGACTAGCGGGACGATTCACAGATACGCAGTATTTT

D: NA
J: TRBJ2-3
V: TRBV2
length: 13
size: few
CDR3: CASKGDYADTQYF
DNA: TGTGCCAGCAAGGGGGACTACGCAGATACGCAGTATTTT

D: NA
J: TRBJ2-6
V: TRBV4-3
length: 17
size: NA
CDR3: CASSQELAVSGANVLTF
DNA: TGCGCCAGCAGCCAAGAGTTGGCAGTCTCTGGGGCCAACGTCCTGACTTTC

D: NA
J: TRBJ2-2
V: TRBV7-2
length: 15
size: few
CDR3: CASSLQWGGTGELFF
DNA: TGTGCCAGCAGCCTCCAATGGGGAGGCACCGGGGAGCTGTTTTTT

D: NA
J: TRBJ1-1
V: TRBV29-1
length: 13
size: few
CDR3: CSVGGASNTEAFF
DNA: TGCAGCGTAGGGGGGGCTTCGAACACTGAAGCTTTCTTT

D: NA
J: TRBJ1-1
V: TRBV5-1
length: 14
size: NA
CDR3: CASSGSRGNTEAFF
DNA: TGCGCCAGCAGCGGCAGTAGGGGGAACACTGAAGCTTTCTTT

D: NA
J: TRBJ1-3
V: TRBV6-1
length: 13
size: few
CDR3: CASRGFSGNTIYF
DNA: TGTGCCAGCAGGGGCTTCTCTGGAAACACCATATATTTT

D: TRBD1
J: TRBJ1-2
V: TRBV19
length: 13
size: NA
CDR3: CASRPTGDYGYTF
DNA: TGTGCCAGTAGGCCGACAGGGGACTATGGCTACACCTTC

D: TRBD2
J: TRBJ2-7
V: TRBV6-1
length: 15
size: few
CDR3: CASRTQVAGGSEQYF
DNA: TGTGCCAGCAGAACCCAAGTAGCGGGAGGGTCCGAGCAGTACTTC

D: NA
J: TRBJ1-2
V: TRBV13
length: 14
size: NA
CDR3: CASSLGLSNYGYTF
DNA: TGTGCCAGCAGCTTAGGCCTAAGTAACTATGGCTACACCTTC

D: TRBD2
J: TRBJ2-3
V: TRBV4-2
length: 16
size: few
CDR3: CASSRSAGGITDTQYF
DNA: TGTGCCAGCAGCCGGAGTGCGGGGGGGATCACAGATACGCAGTATTTT

D: NA
J: TRBJ2-7
V: TRBV7-9
length: 17
size: few
CDR3: CASSLALRSESSYEQYF
DNA: TGTGCCAGCAGCTTAGCGCTGAGGTCAGAGAGCTCCTACGAGCAGTACTTC

D: NA
J: TRBJ2-7
V: TRBV7-9
length: 14
size: few
CDR3: CASSLGYREDEQYF
DNA: TGTGCCAGCAGCTTAGGATACAGGGAAGACGAGCAGTACTTC

D: NA
J: TRBJ1-2
V: TRBV18
length: 14
size: few
CDR3: CASSRGPPGGGYTF
DNA: TGTGCCAGCTCAAGGGGACCGCCTGGAGGGGGCTACACCTTC

D: NA
J: TRBJ2-1
V: TRBV20-1
length: 11
size: NA
CDR3: CSARAGDEQFF
DNA: TGCAGTGCTAGAGCGGGAGATGAGCAGTTCTTC